This T cell receptor beta chain was found in a study of post-analysis software for immune sequencing data (dated by TCRdb to about 2015). In terms of the full investigation: The recorded disease courses included relapsing-remitting, secondary progressive and progressive-relapsing multiple sclerosis, and some patients had no subtype annotation. Patient repertoires were compared against ten to eleven previously published healthy control repertoires from donors aged about 6 to 28 years. A subset of samples was prepared in parallel using single-end sample barcoding, then pooled and co-amplified after Illumina adapter ligation.

TCR beta repertoires were profiled from peripheral blood of over 10 young patients with multiple sclerosis to demonstrate the VDJtools post-analysis software. The multiple sclerosis patients were children and adolescents ranging in age from about 6 to 16 years. What the authors observed across the whole study: The control group was slightly older than the multiple sclerosis patient group. Significantly lower normalized Chao1 diversity was found in multiple sclerosis patients than in controls, suggesting substantial peripheral T-cell clonal expansion. Direct clustering with F measure revealed strong co-clustering of samples prepared in the same batch, which led to a batch-effect correction. Patients showed significantly higher frequencies than controls for a handful of TRBV segments, among them TRBV5-6, TRBV5-1 and TRBV20-1.

Based on the germline V gene, the CDR1 and CDR2 sequences are LGHNA and YSLEER. The CDR3 goes from the cysteine to the phenylalanine over 16 residues. Only the CDR3 region is kept as DNA, spanning 48 bases read in frame from base 1. V loses 0 bases of germline sequence and J loses 3 bases, and the interval between the two ends is 14 bases. Preparation of the library involved PCR. The data were produced on an Illumina HiSeq 2500. To reduce PCR and sequencing biases, unique molecular identifiers were built into the TCR beta cDNA libraries. Every 1 to 10 million input T cells yielded roughly 500,000 cDNA molecules, meaning each molecule approximated one T cell. Patient libraries were prepared and sequenced with the same protocol used for the earlier healthy control dataset. Samples belonging to the same batch were prepared together, multiplexed and sequenced on a shared HiSeq lane. In the authors' own workflow: MIGEC handled the raw barcoded reads, throwing out single-read molecular identifier groups before consensus assembly and CDR3 extraction. VDJtools was used for post-analysis of the clonotype tables, and diversity was normalized by down-sampling every dataset to the size of the smallest sample. In repertoire overlap clustering, CDR3 amino acid sequences, but not nucleotide sequences, were matched to correct batch-related cross-sample contamination. TCRdb passed the public sequencing reads through fastp at Q25 and MiXCR, retaining productive beta sequences. Records with the same CDR3 protein are collapsed into one entry carrying the most frequent genes and DNA. What appears here as the V and J calls and clone size reflects TCRdb's work, not the paper's. Present in this sample are around 770,000 distinct CDR3 sequences, 40% to 55% of which were seen just once. 4.9% of the sample lies in the top ten.

A few counts support this clonotype. No antigen is known for it. The input lacks base qualities; no much larger clone sits a single base away. This receptor was obtained from a girl aged 5 to 17 with multiple sclerosis. This chain is built from TRBV4-3 and TRBJ1-2; no D segment can be confidently identified. Sequenced input: blood. The DNA reads TGCGCCAGCAGCCAAGATCCTCGGGGAGCCGACTATGGCTACACCTTC. It encodes CASSQDPRGADYGYTF.